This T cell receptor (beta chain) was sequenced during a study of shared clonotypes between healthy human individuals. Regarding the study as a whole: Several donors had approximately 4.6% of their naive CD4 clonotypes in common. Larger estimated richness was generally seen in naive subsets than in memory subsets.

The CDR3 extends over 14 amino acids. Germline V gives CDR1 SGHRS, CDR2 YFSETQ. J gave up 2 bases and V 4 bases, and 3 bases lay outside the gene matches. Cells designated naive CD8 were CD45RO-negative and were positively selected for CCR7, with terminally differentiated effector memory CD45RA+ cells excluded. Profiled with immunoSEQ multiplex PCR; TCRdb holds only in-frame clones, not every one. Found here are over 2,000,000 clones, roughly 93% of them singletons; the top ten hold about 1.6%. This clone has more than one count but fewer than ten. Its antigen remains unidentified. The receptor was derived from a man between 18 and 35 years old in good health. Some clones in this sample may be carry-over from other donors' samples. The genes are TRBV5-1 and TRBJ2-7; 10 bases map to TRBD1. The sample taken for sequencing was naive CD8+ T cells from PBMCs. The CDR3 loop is CASSQTGGTYEQYF. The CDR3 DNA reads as TGCGCCAGCAGCCAGACAGGGGGCACCTACGAGCAGTACTTC.